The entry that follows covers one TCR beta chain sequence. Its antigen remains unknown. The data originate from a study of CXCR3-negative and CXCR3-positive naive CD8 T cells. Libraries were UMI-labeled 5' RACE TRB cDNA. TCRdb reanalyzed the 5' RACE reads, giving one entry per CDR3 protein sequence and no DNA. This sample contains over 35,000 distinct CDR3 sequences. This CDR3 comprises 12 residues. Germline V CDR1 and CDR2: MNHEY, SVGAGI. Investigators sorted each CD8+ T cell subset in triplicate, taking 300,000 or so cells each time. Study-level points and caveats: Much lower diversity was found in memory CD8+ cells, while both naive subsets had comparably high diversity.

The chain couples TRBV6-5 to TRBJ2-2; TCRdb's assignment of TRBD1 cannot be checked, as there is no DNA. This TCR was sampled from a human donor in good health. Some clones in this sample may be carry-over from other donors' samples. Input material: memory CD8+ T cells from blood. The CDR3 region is CASSGQGAKLFF.